The rows below give T cell receptor beta chains drawn from one sample of a study of blood T cell repertoires in COVID-19. TCRdb's table, derived via immunoSEQ multiplex PCR, lists solely in-frame clones and lacks some. The data hold 150,000 to 200,000 clones, with 70% to 90% observed a single time. Input material: peripheral blood. These receptor sequences come from a man aged 65-85 years with active or convalescent COVID-19. Both conserved end residues are part of each CDR3. D genes are given only for firm matches. Only some rows state a clone size, as once, few, many or a class for expanded clones.

CDR3nt	CDR3aa	v_gene	j_gene	d_gene	abundance
TGCGCCAGCAGCCAAGACAGGGGAAGTAATCAGCCCCAGCATTTT	CASSQDRGSNQPQHF	TRBV4-1	TRBJ1-5	-	-
TGTGCCAGCAGCTCCCCTCCGGGTAATGAAAAACTGTTTTTT	CASSSPPGNEKLFF	TRBV7-9	TRBJ1-4	-	-
TGTGCCAGCAGCAGGACAGCTGCTAACTATGGCTACACCTTC	CASSRTAANYGYTF	TRBV3-1/TRBV3-2	TRBJ1-2	-	-
TGTGCCAGCAGCCTTCAGGGTACTGAAAATTCACCCCTCCACTTT	CASSLQGTENSPLHF	TRBV7-9	TRBJ1-6	-	-
TGTGCCAGCAGATCAGGACTAGCGGCCACAGATACGCAGTATTTT	CASRSGLAATDTQYF	TRBV6-5	TRBJ2-3	TRBD2	-
TGTGCCAGCAGTCTCACTTCCTACGAGCAGTACTTC	CASSLTSYEQYF	TRBV2	TRBJ2-7	-	-
TGCGCCAGCAGCTTGGGACCAGGTCAAGAGAGATGGGTTACCCAGTACTTC	CASSLGPGQERWVTQYF	TRBV5-1	TRBJ2-5	-	-
TGTGCCAGCCGGACAGGGAATACAGATACGCAGTATTTT	CASRTGNTDTQYF	TRBV6-5	TRBJ2-3	TRBD1	-
TGTGCCAGCAGCCACCAAACGGTGCTGAACACTGAAGCTTTCTTT	CASSHQTVLNTEAFF	TRBV3-1/TRBV3-2	TRBJ1-1	-	-
TGTGCCACCGGGACAAGCCCCTCTGGAAACACCATATATTTT	CATGTSPSGNTIYF	TRBV19	TRBJ1-3	-	-
TGTGCCAGCAGTTACGGGCGGACAGGGAGCTCCTACGAGCAGTACTTC	CASSYGRTGSSYEQYF	TRBV6-2/TRBV6-3	TRBJ2-7	TRBD1	-
TGTGCCTGGACCCTAGGGGGAAATGGAAACACCATATATTTT	CAWTLGGNGNTIYF	TRBV30	TRBJ1-3	-	-
TGTGCCAGTAGAGGGGTTGGGGGGTTCGGCTACACCTTC	CASRGVGGFGYTF	TRBV19	TRBJ1-2	-	-
TGTGCCAGCAGCTTATGGTCAGGACATACTGGAAACATTCAGTACTTC	CASSLWSGHTGNIQYF	TRBV7-9	TRBJ2-4	-	few
TGTGCCAGCAGCCAAGATCCCGGGTCCTACAATGAGCAGTTCTTC	CASSQDPGSYNEQFF	TRBV3-1/TRBV3-2	TRBJ2-1	-	-
TGTGCCAGCAGCGCCGGGGGGTCCAAAAACATTCAGTACTTC	CASSAGGSKNIQYF	TRBV7-2	TRBJ2-4	TRBD2	-
TGTGCCAGTAGTATCTCGGGGGGGGGAAACTACAATGAGCAGTTCTTC	CASSISGGGNYNEQFF	TRBV19	TRBJ2-1	TRBD2	-
TGTGCCAGTAGTAGACCGGGACAGCCAAACACCGGGGAGCTGTTTTTT	CASSRPGQPNTGELFF	TRBV19	TRBJ2-2	TRBD1	-
TGTGCCATCAGGGGGACAGGGGCTAATGAAAAACTGTTTTTT	CAIRGTGANEKLFF	TRBV10-3	TRBJ1-4	TRBD1	-
TGTGCCAGCAGTAATGGACTGGATGACTATGGCTACACCTTC	CASSNGLDDYGYTF	TRBV6-6	TRBJ1-2	-	-
TGTGCCAGCAGCCAGGGGACAGATAAGAATTCACCCCTCCACTTT	CASSQGTDKNSPLHF	TRBV14	TRBJ1-6	TRBD1	-
TGTGCCAGCAGCTTAGGGGGAGGAACGCAGTATTTT	CASSLGGGTQYF	TRBV7-2	TRBJ2-3	-	-
TGTGCCAGCAGCGCGGGGGGCGGTCGCCAACAAGAGACCCAGTACTTC	CASSAGGGRQQETQYF	TRBV9	TRBJ2-5	-	-
TGTGCCAGCAGTTTCAGCCAGGGAGGAGAGACCCAGTACTTC	CASSFSQGGETQYF	TRBV28	TRBJ2-5	-	-
TGTGCCAGCTTGATAGGGGGTACGGGCTACACCTTC	CASLIGGTGYTF	TRBV28	TRBJ1-2	-	-
TGTGCCAGCTCACCACGGGACACCTTCTACGAGCAGTACTTC	CASSPRDTFYEQYF	TRBV18	TRBJ2-7	-	-
TGTGCCAGCATCCACGAACTAGTTGCGGATGAGCAGTTCTTC	CASIHELVADEQFF	TRBV2	TRBJ2-1	-	-
TGTGCCAGCAGCTTGGTTCCAGGGGGCCCTGGAAACACCATATATTTT	CASSLVPGGPGNTIYF	TRBV5-4	TRBJ1-3	TRBD1	-
TGTGCCAGCAGCCCGACTTCGAATCCCAACTATGGCTACACCTTC	CASSPTSNPNYGYTF	TRBV7-8	TRBJ1-2	-	-
TGCGCCAGCAGCTTGGCAGGGCTGGGTTCACCCCTCCACTTT	CASSLAGLGSPLHF	TRBV5-1	TRBJ1-6	-	-
TGTGCCAGCAGTTTTGTCGGGAGCTACAATGAGCAGTTCTTC	CASSFVGSYNEQFF	TRBV28	TRBJ2-1	-	-
TGTGCCAGCTCACCAAGCGAGACAGTCTACAATGAGCAGTTCTTC	CASSPSETVYNEQFF	TRBV18	TRBJ2-1	-	-
TGTGCCAGCAGTACAAAGCGGGGGGGGCGGTTATCGTACAATGAGCAGTTCTTC	CASSTKRGGRLSYNEQFF	TRBV6-2/TRBV6-3	TRBJ2-1	TRBD2	-
TGTGCCAGCAGCTTAGACGAGACCTACGAGCAGTACTTC	CASSLDETYEQYF	TRBV11-2	TRBJ2-7	-	-
TGCGCCGCTGGGACAGGTTTTACCTACGAGCAGTACTTC	CAAGTGFTYEQYF	TRBV10-2	TRBJ2-7	TRBD1	-
TGTGCCAGCAGTTATAGCGTAGCTGGGGAGCAGTACTTC	CASSYSVAGEQYF	TRBV11-2	TRBJ2-7	-	-
TGTGCCAGCAGCTTGGTGGGCGGGCCAGTGACCAAAAACATTCAGTACTTC	CASSLVGGPVTKNIQYF	TRBV5-8	TRBJ2-4	-	-
TGTGCCAGCAGTCCAGGACAGGTCGTTTCCTCCCTTCCCTACGAGCAGTACTTC	CASSPGQVVSSLPYEQYF	TRBV6-6	TRBJ2-7	TRBD1	once
TGTGCCAGCAGCTGTTCCGGGTTTTTC	CASSCSGFF	TRBV5-6	TRBJ2-7	-	-
TGTGCCAGCAGCGGCGGGACGCACCAGGAGACCCAGTACTTC	CASSGGTHQETQYF	TRBV9	TRBJ2-5	-	-
TGTGCCAGCAGTTACTCCACCAGGAACTATGGCTACACCTTC	CASSYSTRNYGYTF	TRBV6-2/TRBV6-3	TRBJ1-2	-	-
TGTGCTAGTGGTTTAACAGGCCCCTACGAGCAGTACTTC	CASGLTGPYEQYF	TRBV12-5	TRBJ2-7	-	-
TGTGCCAGCAGTCCCCGGGACAGGGAGGGTGAGCAGTACTTC	CASSPRDREGEQYF	TRBV6-6	TRBJ2-7	TRBD1	-
TGCAGTGCTAGTGGGACTCCGGGACTAGCGAACGAGCAGTACTTC	CSASGTPGLANEQYF	TRBV20-1	TRBJ2-7	TRBD2	-
TGTGCCATCAGCCGGGACACCGGCACAGATACGCAGTATTTT	CAISRDTGTDTQYF	TRBV10-3	TRBJ2-3	-	-
TGTGCCATTCGCGTAGCGGGAGTGTTTACAGATACGCAGTATTTT	CAIRVAGVFTDTQYF	TRBV10-3	TRBJ2-3	TRBD2	-
TGTGCCAGCAGCCAAGATTTACTACGGGGTTTCTCTGGAAACACCATATATTTT	CASSQDLLRGFSGNTIYF	TRBV3-1/TRBV3-2	TRBJ1-3	-	once
TGTGCCAGCAGCTTAGCTTATGCAGGTGAGCAGTTCTTC	CASSLAYAGEQFF	TRBV7-2	TRBJ2-1	-	-
TGTGCCAGTCGCGGGGGATTAAGGGTAAACTATGGCTACACCTTC	CASRGGLRVNYGYTF	TRBV2	TRBJ1-2	-	-
TGTGCCAGTAGTATAGGGACACTCAATACGCAGTATTTT	CASSIGTLNTQYF	TRBV19	TRBJ2-3	-	-
TGTGCCAGCAGTCGATCGGGACTCCGGGTGGCATCACCCCTCCACTTT	CASSRSGLRVASPLHF	TRBV27	TRBJ1-6	-	-
TGTGCCAGCAGTCATCCCGGACAACGGGGCTACACCTTC	CASSHPGQRGYTF	TRBV6-2/TRBV6-3	TRBJ1-2	-	-